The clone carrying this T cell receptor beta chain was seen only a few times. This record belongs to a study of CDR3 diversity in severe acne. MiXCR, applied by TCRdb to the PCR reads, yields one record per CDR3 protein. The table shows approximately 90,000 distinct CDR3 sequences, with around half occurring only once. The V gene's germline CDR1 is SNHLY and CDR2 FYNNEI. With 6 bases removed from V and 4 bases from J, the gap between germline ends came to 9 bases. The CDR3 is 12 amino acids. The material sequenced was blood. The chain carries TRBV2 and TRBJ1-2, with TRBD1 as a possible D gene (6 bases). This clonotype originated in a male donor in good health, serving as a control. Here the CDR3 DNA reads TGTGCCAGCAGGGTCAGGGGCTATGGCTACACCTTC. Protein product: CASRVRGYGYTF.